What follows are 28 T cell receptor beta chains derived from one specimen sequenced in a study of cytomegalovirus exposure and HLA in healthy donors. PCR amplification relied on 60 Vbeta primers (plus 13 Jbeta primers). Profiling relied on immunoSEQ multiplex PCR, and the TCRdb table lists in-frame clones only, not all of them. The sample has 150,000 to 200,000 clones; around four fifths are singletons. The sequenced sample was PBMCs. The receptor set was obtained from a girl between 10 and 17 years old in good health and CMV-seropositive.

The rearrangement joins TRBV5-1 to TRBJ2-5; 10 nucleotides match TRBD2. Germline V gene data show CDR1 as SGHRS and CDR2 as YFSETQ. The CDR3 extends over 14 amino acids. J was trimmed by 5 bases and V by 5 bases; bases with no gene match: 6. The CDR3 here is CASSGLAGVETQYF. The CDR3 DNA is TGCGCCAGCAGTGGCCTAGCGGGGGTCGAGACCCAGTACTTC.

For the CDR3, the DNA is TGCGCCAGCAGCTGGAGCTCCTATAATTCACCCCTCCACTTT. This encodes CASSWSSYNSPLHF. This sequence joins TRBV5-1 and TRBJ1-6; no firm D call. The CDR3 runs 14 residues. V lost 3 bases and J 0 bases, leaving 4 bases between the germline ends. Germline CDR1 reads SGHRS; CDR2 reads YFSETQ.

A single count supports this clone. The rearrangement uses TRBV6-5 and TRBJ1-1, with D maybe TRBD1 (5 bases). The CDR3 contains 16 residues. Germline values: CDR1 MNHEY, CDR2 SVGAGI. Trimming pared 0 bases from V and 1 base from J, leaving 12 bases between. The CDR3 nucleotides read TGTGCCAGCAGTTACTCCTACCTGACAGCGAACACTGAAGCTTTCTTT. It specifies CASSYSYLTANTEAFF.

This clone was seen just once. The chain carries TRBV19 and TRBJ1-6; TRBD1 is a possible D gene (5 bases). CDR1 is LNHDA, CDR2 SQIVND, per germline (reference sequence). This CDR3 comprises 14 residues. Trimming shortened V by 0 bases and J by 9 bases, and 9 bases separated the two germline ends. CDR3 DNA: TGTGCCAGTAGTATAGAGGGGCGTAGTTCACCCCTCCACTTT. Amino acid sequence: CASSIEGRSSPLHF.

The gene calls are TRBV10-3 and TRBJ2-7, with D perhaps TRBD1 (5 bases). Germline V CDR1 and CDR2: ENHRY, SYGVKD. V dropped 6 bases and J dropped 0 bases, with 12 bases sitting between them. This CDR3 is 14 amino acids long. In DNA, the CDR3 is TGTGCCATCAGAGGACACGAGCCCTCCTACGAGCAGTACTTC. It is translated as CAIRGHEPSYEQYF.

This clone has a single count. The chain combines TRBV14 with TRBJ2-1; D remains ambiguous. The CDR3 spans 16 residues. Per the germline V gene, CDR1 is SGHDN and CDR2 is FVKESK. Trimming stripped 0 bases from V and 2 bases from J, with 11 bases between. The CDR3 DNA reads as TGTGCCAGCAGCCAAGAGGGCAGCTTAACCTACAATGAGCAGTTCTTC. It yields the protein CASSQEGSLTYNEQFF.

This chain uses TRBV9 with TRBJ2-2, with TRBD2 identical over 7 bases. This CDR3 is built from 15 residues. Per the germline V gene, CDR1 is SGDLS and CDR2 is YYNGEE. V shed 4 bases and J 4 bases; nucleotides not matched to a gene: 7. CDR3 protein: CASSLGLVGTGELFF. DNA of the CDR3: TGTGCCAGCAGCCTAGGACTAGTTGGCACCGGGGAGCTGTTTTTT.

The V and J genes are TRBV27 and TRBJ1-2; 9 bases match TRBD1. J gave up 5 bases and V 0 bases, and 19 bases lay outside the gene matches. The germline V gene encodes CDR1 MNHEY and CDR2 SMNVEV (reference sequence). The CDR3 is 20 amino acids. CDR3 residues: CASSLSPGQGKRDSYYGYTF. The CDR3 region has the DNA TGTGCCAGCAGTTTATCGCCGGGACAGGGAAAGAGGGACTCTTATTATGGCTACACCTTC.

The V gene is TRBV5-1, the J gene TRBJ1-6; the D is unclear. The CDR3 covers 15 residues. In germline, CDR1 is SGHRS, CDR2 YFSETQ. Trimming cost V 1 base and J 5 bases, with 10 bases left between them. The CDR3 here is CASSLSGGNNSPLHF. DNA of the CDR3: TGCGCCAGCAGCTTGAGCGGAGGCAATAATTCACCCCTCCACTTT.

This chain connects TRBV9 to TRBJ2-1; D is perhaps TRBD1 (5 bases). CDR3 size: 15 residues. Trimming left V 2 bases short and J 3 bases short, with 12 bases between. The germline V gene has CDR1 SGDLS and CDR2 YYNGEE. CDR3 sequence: CASSVGANNYNEQFF. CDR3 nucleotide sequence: TGTGCCAGCAGCGTTGGGGCTAACAACTACAATGAGCAGTTCTTC.

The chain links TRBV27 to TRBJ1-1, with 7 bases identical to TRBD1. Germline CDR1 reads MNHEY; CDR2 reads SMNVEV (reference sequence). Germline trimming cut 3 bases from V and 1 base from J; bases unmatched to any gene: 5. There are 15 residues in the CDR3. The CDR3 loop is CASSFRGDRNTEAFF. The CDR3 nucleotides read TGTGCCAGCAGTTTTCGAGGGGACAGGAACACTGAAGCTTTCTTT.

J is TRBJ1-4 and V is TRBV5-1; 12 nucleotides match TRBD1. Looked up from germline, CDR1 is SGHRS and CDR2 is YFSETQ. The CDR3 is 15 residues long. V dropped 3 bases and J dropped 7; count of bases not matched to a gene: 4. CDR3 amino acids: CASSSGQGATEKLFF. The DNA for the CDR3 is TGCGCCAGCAGCTCGGGACAGGGGGCAACTGAAAAACTGTTTTTT. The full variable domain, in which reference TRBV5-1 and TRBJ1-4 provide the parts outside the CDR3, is KAGVTQTPRYLIKTRGQQVTLSCSPISGHRSVSWYQQTPGQGLQFLFEYFSETQRNKGNFPGRFSGRQFSNSRSEMNVSTLELGDSALYLCASSSGQGATEKLFFGSGTQLSVL.

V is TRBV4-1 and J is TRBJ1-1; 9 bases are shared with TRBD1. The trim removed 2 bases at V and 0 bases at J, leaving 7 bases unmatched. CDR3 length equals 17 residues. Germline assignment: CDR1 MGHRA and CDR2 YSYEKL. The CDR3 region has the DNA TGCGCCAGCAGCCAACCCGGGACAGGGAGGATGAACACTGAAGCTTTCTTT. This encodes CASSQPGTGRMNTEAFF.

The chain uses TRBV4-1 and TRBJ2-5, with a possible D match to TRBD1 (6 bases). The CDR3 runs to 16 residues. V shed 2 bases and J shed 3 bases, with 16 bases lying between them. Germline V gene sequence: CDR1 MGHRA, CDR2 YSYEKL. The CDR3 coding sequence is TGCGCCAGCAGCCAAACCCCAGGGGACAACAAAGAGACCCAGTACTTC. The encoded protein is CASSQTPGDNKETQYF.

The CDR3 sequence: CASSQDPAYNEQFF. The CDR3 nucleotides read TGCGCCAGCAGCCAAGACCCCGCCTACAATGAGCAGTTCTTC. This chain joins TRBV4-1 and TRBJ2-1; D call uncertain. V was pared by 0 bases and J by 2 bases, with 5 bases between. Germline-derived CDR1 and CDR2 are MGHRA and YSYEKL. The CDR3 extends over 14 amino acids.

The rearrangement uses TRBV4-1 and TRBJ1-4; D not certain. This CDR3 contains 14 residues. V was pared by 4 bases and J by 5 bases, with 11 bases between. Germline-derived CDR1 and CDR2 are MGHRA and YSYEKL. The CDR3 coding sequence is TGCGCCAGCAGCCTTGCCAGGCAAAATGAAAAACTGTTTTTT. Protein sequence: CASSLARQNEKLFF.

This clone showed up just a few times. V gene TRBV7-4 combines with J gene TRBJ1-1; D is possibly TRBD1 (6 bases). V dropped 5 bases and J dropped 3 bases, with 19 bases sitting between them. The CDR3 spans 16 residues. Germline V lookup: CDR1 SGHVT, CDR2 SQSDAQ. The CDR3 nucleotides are TGTGCCAGCAGCGCATGGCTCAGGGGTCTGGACACTGAAGCTTTCTTT. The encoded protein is CASSAWLRGLDTEAFF.

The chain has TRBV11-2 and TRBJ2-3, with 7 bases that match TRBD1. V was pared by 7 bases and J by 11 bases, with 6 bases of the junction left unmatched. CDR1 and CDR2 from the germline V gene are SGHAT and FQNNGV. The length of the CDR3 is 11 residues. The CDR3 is CASTQGGGQYF. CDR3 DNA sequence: TGTGCCAGCACCCAAGGGGGCGGGCAGTATTTT. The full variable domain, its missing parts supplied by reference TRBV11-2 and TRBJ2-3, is EAGVAQSPRYKIIEKRQSVAFWCNPISGHATLYWYQQILGQGPKLLIQFQNNGVVDDSQLPKDRFSAERLKGVDSTLKIQPAKLEDSAVYLCASTQGGGQYFGPGTRLTVL.

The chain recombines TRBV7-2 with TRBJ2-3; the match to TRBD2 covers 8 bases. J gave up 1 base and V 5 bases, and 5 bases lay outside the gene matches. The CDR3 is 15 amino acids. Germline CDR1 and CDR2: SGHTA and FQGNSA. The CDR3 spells CASSQRGGRTDTQYF. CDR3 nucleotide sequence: TGTGCCAGCAGCCAACGGGGGGGGCGCACAGATACGCAGTATTTT.

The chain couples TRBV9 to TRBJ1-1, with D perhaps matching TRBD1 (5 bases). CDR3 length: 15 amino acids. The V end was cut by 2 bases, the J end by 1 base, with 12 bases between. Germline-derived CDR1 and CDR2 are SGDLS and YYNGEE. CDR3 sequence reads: CASSVGGTTNTEAFF. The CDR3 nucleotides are TGTGCCAGCAGCGTGGGGGGGACCACGAACACTGAAGCTTTCTTT.

For the CDR3, the DNA is TGTGCCAGTAGTTATTGGACAGCCTCGAACACTGAAGCTTTCTTT. Encoded protein: CASSYWTASNTEAFF. The chain combines TRBV19 with TRBJ1-1; a weak D match, TRBD1 (6 bases). Germline assignment: CDR1 LNHDA and CDR2 SQIVND (reference sequence). Trimming removed 5 bases at V and 1 base at J, with 14 bases between. CDR3 length equals 15 residues.

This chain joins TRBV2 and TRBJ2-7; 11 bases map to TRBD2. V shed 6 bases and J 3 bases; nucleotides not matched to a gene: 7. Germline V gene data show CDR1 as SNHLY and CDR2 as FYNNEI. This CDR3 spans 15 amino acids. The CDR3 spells CASRRNLAGGYEQYF. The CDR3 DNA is TGTGCCAGCAGGCGAAATCTAGCGGGGGGCTACGAGCAGTACTTC.

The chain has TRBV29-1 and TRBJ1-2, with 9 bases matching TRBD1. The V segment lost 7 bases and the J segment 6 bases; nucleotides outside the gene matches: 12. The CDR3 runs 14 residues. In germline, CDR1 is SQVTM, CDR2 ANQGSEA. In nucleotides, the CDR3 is TGCAGCGCTCTTGTTGGGGACAGGGTTCATGGCTACACCTTC. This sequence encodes CSALVGDRVHGYTF.

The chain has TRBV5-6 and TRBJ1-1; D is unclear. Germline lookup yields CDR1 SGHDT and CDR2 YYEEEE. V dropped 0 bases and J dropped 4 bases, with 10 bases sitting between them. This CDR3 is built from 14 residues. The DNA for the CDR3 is TGTGCCAGCAGCTTGGGGCAGCCGGGCACTGAAGCTTTCTTT. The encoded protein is CASSLGQPGTEAFF.

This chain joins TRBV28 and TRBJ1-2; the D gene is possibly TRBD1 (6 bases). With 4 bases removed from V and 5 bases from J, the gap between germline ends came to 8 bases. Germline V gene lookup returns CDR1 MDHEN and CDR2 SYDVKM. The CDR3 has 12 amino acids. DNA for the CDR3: TGTGCCAGCAGTTGGACAGAATATGGCTACACCTTC. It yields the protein CASSWTEYGYTF.

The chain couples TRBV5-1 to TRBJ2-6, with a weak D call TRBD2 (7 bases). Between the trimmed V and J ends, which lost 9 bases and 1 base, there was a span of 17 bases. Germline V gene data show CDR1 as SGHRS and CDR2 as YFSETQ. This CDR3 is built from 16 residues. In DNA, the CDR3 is TGCGCCACCCTGCACAGGGAGGGTTCTGGGGCCAACGTCCTGACTTTC. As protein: CATLHREGSGANVLTF.

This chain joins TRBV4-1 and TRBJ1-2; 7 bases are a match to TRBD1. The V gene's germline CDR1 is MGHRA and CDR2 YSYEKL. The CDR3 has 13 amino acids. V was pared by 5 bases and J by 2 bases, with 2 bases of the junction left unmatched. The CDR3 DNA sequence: TGCGCCAGCAGCAAGGACAGGAACTATGGCTACACCTTC. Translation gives CASSKDRNYGYTF.

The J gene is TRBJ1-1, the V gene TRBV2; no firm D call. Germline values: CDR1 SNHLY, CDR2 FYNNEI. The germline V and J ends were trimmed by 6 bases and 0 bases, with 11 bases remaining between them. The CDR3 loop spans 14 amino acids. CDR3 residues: CASSGSPLNTEAFF. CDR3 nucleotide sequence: TGTGCCAGCAGCGGTAGTCCGCTGAACACTGAAGCTTTCTTT. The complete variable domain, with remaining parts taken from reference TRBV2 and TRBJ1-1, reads EPEVTQTPSHQVTQMGQEVILRCVPISNHLYFYWYRQILGQKVEFLVSFYNNEISEKSEIFDDQFSVERPDGSNFTLKIRSTKLEDSAMYFCASSGSPLNTEAFFGQGTRLTVV.